This T cell receptor (beta chain) is from a study of blood T cell repertoires in COVID-19. For the study at large: Nucleic acid was either cDNA or gDNA, and it came from T cells, B-cell-depleted T cells, or PBMCs.

Germline V CDR1 and CDR2: SGHNT, YYREEE (reference sequence). Trimming removed 4 bases from V and 6 bases from J, with 23 bases in between. This CDR3 has 16 residues. Methods used by the authors: Estimated nucleated cell counts came from reference gene primer amplification. Profiling relied on immunoSEQ multiplex PCR, and the TCRdb table lists in-frame clones only, not all of them. That table supplies the V and J calls and clone size; D and trimming were determined from the DNA. The data show approximately 200,000 clones, around 89% seen once. Cohorts were based on clinical histories the participants reported. Cohort 3 donors counted as recovered after two negative PCRs, clearance, or resolved symptoms.

This receptor was obtained from a man aged 25-45 years who had recovered from COVID-19. The source material was PBMCs or T cells enriched from blood (not recorded which). V and J are TRBV5-4 and TRBJ2-7; D may be TRBD2 (7 bases). The CDR3 bases are TGTGCCAGCAGCAGGGAGGGGGGTCGCGGGATCTTCGAGCAGTACTTC. This sequence encodes CASSREGGRGIFEQYF.